Below are 7 T cell receptor beta chains sequenced from a single sample in a study of blood T cell repertoires in COVID-19. Sequencing was performed with immunoSEQ multiplex PCR; in TCRdb, only in-frame clones are kept and a portion is missing. The table records roughly 120,000 clones, approximately 74% of them present only once. Sequencing was carried out using peripheral blood. The receptors here all came from a man older than 75 with COVID-19, enrolled during active disease.

The chain joins TRBV10-3 to TRBJ2-2; TRBD2 aligns across 13 bases. Germline values: CDR1 ENHRY, CDR2 SYGVKD. The CDR3 runs 16 residues. With 6 bases clipped from V and 5 bases from J, the junction kept 6 bases outside the gene matches. CDR3 sequence reads: CAISRTSGRETGELFF. The CDR3 DNA reads TGTGCCATCAGCCGTACTAGCGGGAGGGAGACCGGGGAGCTGTTTTTT.

The V call is TRBV29-1, the J call TRBJ1-2; D is unclear. Germline CDR1 reads SQVTM; CDR2 reads ANQGSEA. Between the trimmed V and J ends, which lost 1 base and 8 bases, there was a span of 5 bases. This CDR3 is 10 amino acids long. The CDR3 loop reads CSVEGGGYTF. Written as DNA, the CDR3 is TGCAGCGTTGAAGGAGGCGGCTACACCTTC.

J is TRBJ1-1 and V is TRBV3-1 (or the pseudogene TRBV3-2), with D unresolved. Germline assignment: CDR1 LGHDT and CDR2 YNNKEL (reference sequence). The CDR3 length is 14 residues. Trimming left V 4 bases short and J 0 bases short, with 9 bases between. In nucleotides, the CDR3 is TGTGCCAGCAGCCGGGCGCTCATGAACACTGAAGCTTTCTTT. It specifies CASSRALMNTEAFF.

V and J are TRBV29-1 and TRBJ2-7, with 9 bases identical to TRBD1. CDR1 and CDR2 (germline): SQVTM, ANQGSEA. The CDR3 has 16 amino acids. J lost 4 bases, V lost 3 bases, and 13 bases had no gene match. CDR3 residues: CSVDHVTDRGGYEQYF. The CDR3 DNA reads TGCAGCGTTGACCACGTTACAGACAGGGGGGGTTACGAGCAGTACTTC.

This rearrangement joins TRBV28 to TRBJ2-7; 9 nucleotides match TRBD2. Trimming cost V 3 bases and J 0 bases; bases outside gene matches: 6. Germline V lookup: CDR1 MDHEN, CDR2 SYDVKM. CDR3 length: 16 amino acids. The CDR3 region is CASSFVRGRASYEQYF. The CDR3, as DNA: TGTGCCAGCAGTTTTGTTCGCGGGAGGGCCTCCTACGAGCAGTACTTC.

The chain links TRBV11-2 to TRBJ1-1; D may be TRBD1 (6 bases). CDR3 length equals 17 residues. Germline CDR1 reads SGHAT; CDR2 reads FQNNGV. Trimming took off 2 bases at V and 6 bases at J, with 22 bases between the two ends. CDR3 protein: CASSLRKQGGFYPEAFF. The CDR3 bases are TGTGCCAGCAGCTTACGTAAACAGGGAGGGTTTTACCCTGAAGCTTTCTTT.

The chain employs TRBV6-5 and TRBJ1-5; a possible D gene is TRBD1 (5 bases). Between the trimmed V and J ends, which lost 7 bases and 14 bases, there was a span of 18 bases. Germline lookup yields CDR1 MNHEY and CDR2 SVGAGI. CDR3 size: 12 residues. CDR3 region: CASKRSGTVEHF. In DNA form, the CDR3 reads TGTGCCAGCAAACGCTCAGGGACTGTCGAGCATTTT.